One T cell receptor (beta chain) is described in this entry. Sequencing was performed with immunoSEQ multiplex PCR; in TCRdb, only in-frame clones are kept and a portion is missing. The sample includes 150,000 to 200,000 clones, around nine tenths of them seen just once. With 6 bases clipped from V and 8 bases from J, the junction kept 16 bases outside the gene matches. The length of the CDR3 is 15 residues. CDR1 SQVTM and CDR2 ANQGSEA come from the germline V gene. The data were obtained in a study of control samples from healthy donors and cancer patients. The clonotype was recovered from a man aged 30 to 39 in good health. Material: blood. V is TRBV29-1 and J is TRBJ2-1, with 7 bases fitting TRBD2. CDR3 DNA sequence: TGCAGCGTAACCGAACTAGCGATTCTTGTCGATGAGCAGTTCTTC. Translated, it gives CSVTELAILVDEQFF.